Listed below are T cell receptor beta chains from one sample, sequenced in a study of early T cells in non-severe SARS-CoV-2 infection. From the 5' RACE reads, TCRdb called clonotypes with MiXCR, one entry per CDR3 protein. The sample contains 80,000 or so distinct CDR3 sequences, about an eighth of which appear only once. The specimen was whole blood. The source is an adult who was a healthcare worker with PCR-confirmed SARS-CoV-2 infection or an uninfected control (not recorded which). CDR3s include the opening cysteine and the closing phenylalanine or tryptophan. The D gene is left open where the match is weak. Expanded clones get a size class; other rows say once, few or many, or leave the size out.

abundance: NA
v_gene: TRBV3-1
d_gene: NA
j_gene: TRBJ1-4
CDR3nt: TGTGCCAGCAGCCCGGACAGCGAGAGGGAAAAACTGTTTTTT
CDR3aa: CASSPDSEREKLFF

abundance: NA
v_gene: TRBV6-1
d_gene: NA
j_gene: TRBJ1-5
CDR3nt: TGTGCCAGCAGTCCCAGGGGTTTCGGCAATCAGCCCCAGCATTTT
CDR3aa: CASSPRGFGNQPQHF

abundance: few
v_gene: TRBV28
d_gene: TRBD2
j_gene: TRBJ2-1
CDR3nt: TGTGCCAGCAACGTCGCCGGTCGGGAGGAACTAAATGAGCAGTTCTTC
CDR3aa: CASNVAGREELNEQFF

abundance: few
v_gene: TRBV6-1
d_gene: NA
j_gene: TRBJ1-2
CDR3nt: TGTGCCAGCAGTGAAGCCTATCGACTGATAGCTAACTATGGCTACACCTTC
CDR3aa: CASSEAYRLIANYGYTF

abundance: many
v_gene: TRBV15
d_gene: NA
j_gene: TRBJ2-7
CDR3nt: TGTGCCACCAGCCCTGGGTCCGGGAAGACCGGGGAGCAGTACTTC
CDR3aa: CATSPGSGKTGEQYF

abundance: many
v_gene: TRBV12-3/TRBV12-4
d_gene: TRBD1
j_gene: TRBJ2-2
CDR3nt: TGTGCCAGCAGCGGGACAGGGAGCATCGGGGAGCTGTTTTTT
CDR3aa: CASSGTGSIGELFF

abundance: few
v_gene: TRBV11-2
d_gene: TRBD2
j_gene: TRBJ2-5
CDR3nt: TGTGCCAGCAGCTTACAACTAGCGGGGGGGGAGACCCAGTACTTC
CDR3aa: CASSLQLAGGETQYF

abundance: NA
v_gene: TRBV24-1
d_gene: NA
j_gene: TRBJ2-2
CDR3nt: TGTGCCACCACTGGGGCCGCGAACACCGGGGAGCTGTTTTTT
CDR3aa: CATTGAANTGELFF

abundance: many
v_gene: TRBV21-1
d_gene: NA
j_gene: TRBJ2-2
CDR3nt: TGTGCCAGCAGCAAAGAGGGGACCGACACCGGGGAGCTGTTTTTT
CDR3aa: CASSKEGTDTGELFF

abundance: NA
v_gene: TRBV7-3
d_gene: NA
j_gene: TRBJ2-3
CDR3nt: TGTGCCAGCAGCTTAACGGGTAGCGGAAACACAGATACGCAGTATTTT
CDR3aa: CASSLTGSGNTDTQYF

abundance: NA
v_gene: TRBV5-4
d_gene: TRBD2
j_gene: TRBJ2-1
CDR3nt: TGTGCCAGCAGCCGGGGGCTAGCGGGAGAATGGAATGAGCAGTTCTTC
CDR3aa: CASSRGLAGEWNEQFF

abundance: NA
v_gene: TRBV14
d_gene: NA
j_gene: TRBJ2-7
CDR3nt: TGTGCCAGCAGCCTCCTGGGTGGGCAGGGCGTCTACGAGCAGTACTTC
CDR3aa: CASSLLGGQGVYEQYF

abundance: few
v_gene: TRBV9
d_gene: TRBD1
j_gene: TRBJ2-7
CDR3nt: TGTGCCAGCAGCGATGGGACAGGGATCGACGAGCAGTACTTC
CDR3aa: CASSDGTGIDEQYF

abundance: many
v_gene: TRBV20-1
d_gene: NA
j_gene: TRBJ2-5
CDR3nt: TGCAGTGCTAGTTTACAAGAGACCCAGTACTTC
CDR3aa: CSASLQETQYF

abundance: NA
v_gene: TRBV12-3/TRBV12-4
d_gene: NA
j_gene: TRBJ1-4
CDR3nt: TGTGCCAGCAGCGAGTGGGGGCGAGAAAAACTGTTTTTT
CDR3aa: CASSEWGREKLFF

abundance: few
v_gene: TRBV20-1
d_gene: TRBD2
j_gene: TRBJ2-7
CDR3nt: TGCAGTGCATATAGCGGGACTCTGTACGAGCAGTACTTC
CDR3aa: CSAYSGTLYEQYF

abundance: few
v_gene: TRBV7-9
d_gene: NA
j_gene: TRBJ1-2
CDR3nt: TGTGCCAGCAGCTTATGGGGGGAAGCTTATGGCTACACCTTC
CDR3aa: CASSLWGEAYGYTF

abundance: NA
v_gene: TRBV18
d_gene: TRBD1
j_gene: TRBJ2-5
CDR3nt: TGTGCCAGCTCACTACAGGGGCAAGAGACCCAGTACTTC
CDR3aa: CASSLQGQETQYF

abundance: many
v_gene: TRBV4-2
d_gene: TRBD2
j_gene: TRBJ2-2
CDR3nt: TGTGCCAGCAGCCAAGGAGGGGCGGGAGCCGGGGAGCTGTTTTTT
CDR3aa: CASSQGGAGAGELFF

abundance: few
v_gene: TRBV9
d_gene: NA
j_gene: TRBJ1-1
CDR3nt: TGTGCCAGCAGCGTAGTACAGGCGAATGAAGCTTTCTTT
CDR3aa: CASSVVQANEAFF

abundance: many
v_gene: TRBV29-1
d_gene: NA
j_gene: TRBJ2-3
CDR3nt: TGCAGCGTTGGGGGACTTAGGACAGATACGCAGTATTTT
CDR3aa: CSVGGLRTDTQYF

abundance: many
v_gene: TRBV6-5
d_gene: NA
j_gene: TRBJ2-1
CDR3nt: TGTGCCAGCAGTTACTGGGTAGGGAAGGGCAAAGGGGAGCAGTTCTTC
CDR3aa: CASSYWVGKGKGEQFF

abundance: many
v_gene: TRBV4-1
d_gene: NA
j_gene: TRBJ2-3
CDR3nt: TGCGCCAGCAGCCCTGGTCCTTGGGCGGATACGCAGTATTTT
CDR3aa: CASSPGPWADTQYF

abundance: few
v_gene: TRBV3-1
d_gene: NA
j_gene: TRBJ2-1
CDR3nt: TGTGCCAGCAGCCAAGGGGCCATCGTAGAGCAGTTCTTC
CDR3aa: CASSQGAIVEQFF

abundance: few
v_gene: TRBV28
d_gene: NA
j_gene: TRBJ2-7
CDR3nt: TGTGCCAGCAGTTTAGGCGGGACAGAGGGCTCCTACGAGCAGTACTTC
CDR3aa: CASSLGGTEGSYEQYF

abundance: many
v_gene: TRBV12-3/TRBV12-4
d_gene: NA
j_gene: TRBJ2-5
CDR3nt: TGTGCCAGCAGCCAGCGGCACCAAGAGACCCAGTACTTC
CDR3aa: CASSQRHQETQYF

abundance: many
v_gene: TRBV11-2
d_gene: NA
j_gene: TRBJ2-1
CDR3nt: TGTGCCAGCAGCTTAGCTAGCAGCTCCTACAATGAGCAGTTCTTC
CDR3aa: CASSLASSSYNEQFF